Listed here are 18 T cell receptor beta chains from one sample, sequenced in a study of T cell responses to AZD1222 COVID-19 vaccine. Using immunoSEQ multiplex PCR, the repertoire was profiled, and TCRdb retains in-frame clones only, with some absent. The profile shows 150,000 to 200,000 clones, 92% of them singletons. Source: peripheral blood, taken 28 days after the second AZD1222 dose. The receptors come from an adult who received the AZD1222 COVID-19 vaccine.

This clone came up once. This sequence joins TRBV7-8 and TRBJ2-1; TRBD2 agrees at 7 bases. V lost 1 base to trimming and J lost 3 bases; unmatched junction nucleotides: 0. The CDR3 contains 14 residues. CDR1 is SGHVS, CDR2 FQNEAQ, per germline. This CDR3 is CASSLGTSYNEQFF. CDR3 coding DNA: TGTGCCAGCAGCTTAGGGACTAGCTACAATGAGCAGTTCTTC. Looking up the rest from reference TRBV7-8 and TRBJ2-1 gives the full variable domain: GAGVSQSPRYKVAKRGQDVALRCDPISGHVSLFWYQQALGQGPEFLTYFQNEAQLDKSGLPSDRFFAERPEGSVSTLKIQRTQQEDSAVYLCASSLGTSYNEQFFGPGTRLTVL.

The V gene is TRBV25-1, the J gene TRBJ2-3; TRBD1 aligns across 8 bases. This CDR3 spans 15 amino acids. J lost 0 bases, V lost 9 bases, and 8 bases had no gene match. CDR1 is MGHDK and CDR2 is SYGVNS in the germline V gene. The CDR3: CARGTRTGSTDTQYF. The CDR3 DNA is TGTGCCAGAGGGACAAGGACAGGGAGCACAGATACGCAGTATTTT.

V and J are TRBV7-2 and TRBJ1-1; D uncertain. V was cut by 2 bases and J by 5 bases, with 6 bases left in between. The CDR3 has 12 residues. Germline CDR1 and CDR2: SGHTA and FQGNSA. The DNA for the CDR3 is TGTGCCAGCAGCTTATCACGGACTGAAGCTTTCTTT. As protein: CASSLSRTEAFF.

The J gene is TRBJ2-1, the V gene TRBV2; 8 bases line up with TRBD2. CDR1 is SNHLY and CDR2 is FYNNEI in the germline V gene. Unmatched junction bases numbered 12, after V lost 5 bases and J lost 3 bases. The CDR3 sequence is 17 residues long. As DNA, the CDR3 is TGTGCCAGCAGTCCGCCCGGGGCGGGGGGTATCTACAATGAGCAGTTCTTC. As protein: CASSPPGAGGIYNEQFF. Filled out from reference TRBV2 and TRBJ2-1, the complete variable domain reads EPEVTQTPSHQVTQMGQEVILRCVPISNHLYFYWYRQILGQKVEFLVSFYNNEISEKSEIFDDQFSVERPDGSNFTLKIRSTKLEDSAMYFCASSPPGAGGIYNEQFFGPGTRLTVL.

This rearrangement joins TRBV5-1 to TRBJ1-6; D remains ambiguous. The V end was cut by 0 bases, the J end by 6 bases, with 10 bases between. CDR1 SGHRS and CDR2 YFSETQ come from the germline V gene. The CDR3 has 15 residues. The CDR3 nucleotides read TGCGCCAGCAGCTTGGAAGGCAGCGCTAATTCACCCCTCCACTTT. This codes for CASSLEGSANSPLHF.

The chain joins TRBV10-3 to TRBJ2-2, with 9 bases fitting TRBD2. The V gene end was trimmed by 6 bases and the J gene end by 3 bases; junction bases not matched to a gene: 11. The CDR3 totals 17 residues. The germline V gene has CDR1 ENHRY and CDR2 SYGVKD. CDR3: CAISPGLAGADTGELFF. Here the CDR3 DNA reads TGTGCCATCAGCCCCGGGTTAGCGGGAGCAGACACCGGGGAGCTGTTTTTT.

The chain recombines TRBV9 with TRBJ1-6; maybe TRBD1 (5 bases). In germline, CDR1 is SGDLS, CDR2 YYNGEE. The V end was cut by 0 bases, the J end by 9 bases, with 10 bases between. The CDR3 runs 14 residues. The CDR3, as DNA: TGTGCCAGCAGCGTAGGTCCTGGGGCTTCACCCCTCCACTTT. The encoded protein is CASSVGPGASPLHF.

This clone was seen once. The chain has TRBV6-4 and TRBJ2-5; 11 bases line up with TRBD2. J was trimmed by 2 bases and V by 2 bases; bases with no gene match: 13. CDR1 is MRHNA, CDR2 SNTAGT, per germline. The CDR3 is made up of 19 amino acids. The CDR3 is CASSDGASGGPTDQETQYF. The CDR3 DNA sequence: TGTGCCAGCAGTGACGGGGCTAGCGGGGGGCCAACGGATCAAGAGACCCAGTACTTC.

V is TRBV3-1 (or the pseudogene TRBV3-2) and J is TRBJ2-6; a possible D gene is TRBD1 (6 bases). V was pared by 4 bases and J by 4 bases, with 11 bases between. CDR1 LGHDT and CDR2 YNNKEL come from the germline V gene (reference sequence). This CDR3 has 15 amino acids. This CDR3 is CASSLRGPGANVLTF. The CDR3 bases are TGTGCCAGCAGCCTCAGGGGTCCCGGGGCCAACGTCCTGACTTTC.

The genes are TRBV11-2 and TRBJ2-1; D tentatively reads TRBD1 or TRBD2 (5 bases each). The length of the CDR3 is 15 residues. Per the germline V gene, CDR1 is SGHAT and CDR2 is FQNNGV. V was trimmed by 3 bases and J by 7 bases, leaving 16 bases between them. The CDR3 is CASSLRGGGGNEQFF. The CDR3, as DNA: TGTGCCAGCAGCTTGAGGGGTGGAGGAGGTAATGAGCAGTTCTTC. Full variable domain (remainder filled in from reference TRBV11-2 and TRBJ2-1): EAGVAQSPRYKIIEKRQSVAFWCNPISGHATLYWYQQILGQGPKLLIQFQNNGVVDDSQLPKDRFSAERLKGVDSTLKIQPAKLEDSAVYLCASSLRGGGGNEQFFGPGTRLTVL.

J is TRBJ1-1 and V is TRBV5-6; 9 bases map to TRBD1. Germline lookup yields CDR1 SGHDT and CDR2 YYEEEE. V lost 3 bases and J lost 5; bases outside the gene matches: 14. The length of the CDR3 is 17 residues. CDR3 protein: CASSSLWLDRGRTEAFF. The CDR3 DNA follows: TGTGCCAGCAGCTCCTTATGGTTGGACAGGGGTAGAACTGAAGCTTTCTTT.

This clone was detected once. CDR3 region: CASSLNGGYSNTEAFF. CDR3 DNA: TGTGCCAGCAGCCTCAATGGTGGCTACTCGAACACTGAAGCTTTCTTT. The chain couples TRBV2 to TRBJ1-1; no firm D call. CDR1 and CDR2 from the germline V gene are SNHLY and FYNNEI. CDR3 length: 16 amino acids. V gave up 6 bases and J gave up 1 base, with 18 bases separating them.

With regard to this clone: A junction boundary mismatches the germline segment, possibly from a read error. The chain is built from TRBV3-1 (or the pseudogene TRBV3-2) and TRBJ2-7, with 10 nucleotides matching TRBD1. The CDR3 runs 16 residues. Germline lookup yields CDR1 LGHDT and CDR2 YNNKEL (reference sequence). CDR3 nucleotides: TGTGCCAGCAGTCAAGACCGGGACAGGGGAGTTTACGAGCAGTACTTC. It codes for CASSQDRDRGVYEQYF.

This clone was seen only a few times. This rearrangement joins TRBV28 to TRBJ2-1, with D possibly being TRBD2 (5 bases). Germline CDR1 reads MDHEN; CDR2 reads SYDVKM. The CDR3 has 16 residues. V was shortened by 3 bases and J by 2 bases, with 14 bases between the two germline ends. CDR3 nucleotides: TGTGCCAGCAGTTTCGGGCAGGAGGTTCCCTACAATGAGCAGTTCTTC. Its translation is CASSFGQEVPYNEQFF.

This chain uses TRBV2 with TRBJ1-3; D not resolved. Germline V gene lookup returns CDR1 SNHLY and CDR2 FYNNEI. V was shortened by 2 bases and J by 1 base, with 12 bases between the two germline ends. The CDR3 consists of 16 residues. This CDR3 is CASSEQTLSSGNTIYF. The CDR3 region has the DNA TGTGCCAGCAGTGAACAGACATTATCTTCTGGAAACACCATATATTTT.

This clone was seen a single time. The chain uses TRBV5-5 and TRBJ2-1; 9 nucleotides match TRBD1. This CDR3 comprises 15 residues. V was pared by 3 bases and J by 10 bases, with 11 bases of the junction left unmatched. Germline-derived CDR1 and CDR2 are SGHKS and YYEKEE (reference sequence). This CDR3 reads CASSWREDRGAEQFF. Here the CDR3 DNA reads TGTGCCAGCAGCTGGAGGGAGGACAGGGGTGCCGAGCAGTTCTTC.

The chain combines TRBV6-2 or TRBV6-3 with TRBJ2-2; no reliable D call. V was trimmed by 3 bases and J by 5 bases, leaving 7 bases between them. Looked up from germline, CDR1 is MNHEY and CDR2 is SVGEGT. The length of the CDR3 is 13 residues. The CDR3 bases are TGTGCCAGCAGTTATTTGAGAACCGGGGAGCTGTTTTTT. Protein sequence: CASSYLRTGELFF.

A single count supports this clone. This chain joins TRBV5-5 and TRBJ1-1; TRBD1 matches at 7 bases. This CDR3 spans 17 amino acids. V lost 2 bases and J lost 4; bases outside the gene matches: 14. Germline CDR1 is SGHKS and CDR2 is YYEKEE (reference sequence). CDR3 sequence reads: CASSFPTGPSGITEAFF. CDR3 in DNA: TGTGCCAGCAGCTTCCCGACAGGGCCAAGCGGTATCACTGAAGCTTTCTTT.